This TCR beta chain derives from a study of shared T cell receptors in the human thymus. Data came from immunoSEQ multiplex PCR; TCRdb stores just in-frame clones and leaves some out. The profile shows 600,000 or so clones, more than 75% of them singletons. The CDR3 has 13 amino acids. Germline CDR1 and CDR2: SGHRS and YFSETQ. V was trimmed by 0 bases and J by 2 bases, leaving 5 bases between them. As for this clone: The sample contains more than one DNA sequence encoding this CDR3.

The same data also went into a second study, on human thymus T cells. As that study records: The people who donated were healthy Finnish babies having corrective surgery for congenital heart defects. Resections obtained during corrective heart surgery supplied the thymus tissue. There appeared to be biased usage of V and J genes in thymic and blood repertoires. Thymic TCR repertoires of unrelated people reportedly overlapped highly.

The origin of this receptor is a boy under two years old with a congenital heart defect. The sample comprised thymocytes. The chain couples TRBV5-1 to TRBJ1-2; no firm D call. The CDR3 spells CASSLVGNYGYTF. In nucleotides, the CDR3 is TGCGCCAGCAGCTTGGTCGGGAACTATGGCTACACCTTC.